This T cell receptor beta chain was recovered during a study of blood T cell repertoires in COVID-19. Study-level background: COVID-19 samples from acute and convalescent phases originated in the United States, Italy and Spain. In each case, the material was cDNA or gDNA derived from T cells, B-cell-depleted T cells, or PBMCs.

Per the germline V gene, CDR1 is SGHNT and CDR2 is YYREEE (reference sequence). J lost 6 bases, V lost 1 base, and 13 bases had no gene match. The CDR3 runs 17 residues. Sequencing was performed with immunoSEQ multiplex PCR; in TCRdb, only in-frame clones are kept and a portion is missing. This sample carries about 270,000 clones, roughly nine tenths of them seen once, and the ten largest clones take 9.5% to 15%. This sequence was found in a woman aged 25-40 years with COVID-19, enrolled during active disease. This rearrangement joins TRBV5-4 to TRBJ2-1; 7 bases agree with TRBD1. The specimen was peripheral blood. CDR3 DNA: TGTGCCAGCAGCTTGTACGGGACAGCTCCAAGTGGCAATGAGCAGTTCTTC. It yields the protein CASSLYGTAPSGNEQFF.